The entry below gives a single T cell receptor (beta chain) sequence along with its context. The table lists this clone with a few counts. This clone's antigen is unknown. Qualities for individual bases were not recorded, and no much larger clone is one base off. The source of the sample is a study of blood T cell repertoires in COVID-19 (TCRdb year 2020). Regarding the study in general: Samples from collaborators originated in the United States, Italy and Spain and spanned both the acute and convalescent phases of COVID-19. The material from the prospective study consisted of cDNA or gDNA derived from T cells, B-cell-depleted T cells, or PBMCs. Subjects who had been exposed to COVID-19, were actively infected with it, or had recovered from it provided the deeply sampled blood TCRbeta repertoires that made up the dataset. A freely available public database, intended as a resource for researchers studying the immune response to SARS-CoV-2, is where the repertoires were released. The samples were drawn from two sources: the first 160 participants of the ongoing ImmuneRACE study, and fewer than 1,500 subjects contributed by 6 global collaborators. Nearly every sample came with metadata listing a de-identified subject ID, COVID-19 status, age in years and sex. HLA class I and class II types, where available, came from metadata supplied by the sample provider rather than from assay-based typing. The paper as a whole reports these results and caveats: The amount of clinical and demographic metadata varied by source and participant and was provided uncurated.

The immunoSEQ Assay, a bias-controlled multiplex PCR, was used to amplify TCRbeta CDR3 regions from genomic DNA. In the original analysis: Nucleated cell counts per sample were estimated from amplification of reference gene primers within the assay. To quantify the absolute abundance of each unique TCRbeta CDR3 rearrangement, sequence reads were collapsed and filtered. For each sample, productive Simpson clonality was calculated by taking the square root of Simpson's diversity index across productive rearrangements. This immuneACCESS table, as held by TCRdb, lists in-frame sequences with V and J called but not all clones. Of the missing ones, under half trace to an unresolved V gene in checked studies; the others have no known cause. Clone size and the V and J calls come from that table; the DNA yielded D and trimming. In all, the sample holds about 63,000 clones, and about 80% of those were seen once. Together, the top ten hold 10% to 15% of the sample.

Whole blood was collected in K2EDTA tubes by collaborating institutions according to the institutions' own protocols. For TCRbeta analysis, collaborators shipped samples as frozen whole blood, isolated PBMCs, or DNA extracted from either of those sample types. V lost 5 bases and J lost 2 bases, and the count of bases not matched to a germline gene is 10. CDR1 is given as SEHNR and CDR2 as FQNEAQ, both from the germline V gene (reference sequence). From the cysteine through the phenylalanine, the CDR3 covers 16 amino acids. Only the CDR3 portion is preserved as DNA: 48 bases, with reading frame beginning at the first base.

Sequenced input: peripheral blood. This sequence uses TRBV7-9 and TRBJ2-7; TRBD1 agrees with 9 junctional bases. The sequence came from a human donor in a cohort sampled during active COVID-19. The CDR3 protein sequence reads: CASSKTGGLATYEQYF. The DNA is as follows: TGTGCCAGCAGCAAGACAGGGGGTCTAGCAACCTACGAGCAGTACTTC.